Following are 26 T cell receptor beta chains from one sample sequenced in a study of human T cells and chemical hapten exposure. TCRdb reprocessed the RACE reads via MiXCR and lists one record per CDR3 protein. The table records about 46,000 distinct CDR3 sequences, approximately 4.7% of them present only once. Described time point: healthy volunteer bleed at 2 weeks. The total RNA was obtained from whole blood that was not fractionated. Source material: whole blood. These receptors came from a female donor in good health. Some clones in this sample may be carry-over from other donors' samples.

This clonotype was found many times. The CDR3 reads CAWSRDHREPGNTIYF. The CDR3 region has the DNA TGTGCCTGGAGTCGCGACCACAGGGAGCCTGGAAACACCATATATTTT. V usage is TRBV30 and J usage is TRBJ1-3, with D possibly being TRBD1 (6 bases). V was trimmed by 2 bases and J by 2 bases, leaving 16 bases between them. The length of the CDR3 is 16 residues. Germline values: CDR1 GTSNPN, CDR2 SVGIG (reference sequence).

This clonotype was recorded at least ten times. The chain has TRBV12-2 and TRBJ1-1; no DNA check was done on the table's D call, TRBD1. TRBV12-2 is a known pseudogene. This CDR3 comprises 15 residues. CDR3: CASRFKQGGNTEAFF. The CDR3 DNA is TGTGCAAGTCGCTTCAAACAGGGAGGAAACACTGAAGCTTTCTTT.

This clonotype was observed at least ten times. V gene TRBV6-6 combines with J gene TRBJ2-4; D not certain. The CDR3 spans 14 residues. CDR1 and CDR2 from the germline V gene are MNHNY and SVGAGI (reference sequence). Deletions cut 6 bases from V and 0 bases from J, with 9 bases between. The CDR3 DNA reads as TGTGCCAGCAGGGTGGCGGTAGCCAAAAACATTCAGTACTTC. As protein: CASRVAVAKNIQYF.

Concerning this clonotype: The junction departs from germline at one end; a sequencing error may be responsible. The rearrangement joins TRBV18 to TRBJ1-6; D call uncertain. The CDR3 contains 15 residues. From germline, CDR1 is KGHSH and CDR2 LQKENI. CDR3 coding DNA: TGTGCCAGCTCACCACCGTCCGAGGGCTCCTCACCCCTCAACTTT. It codes for CASSPPSEGSSPLNF.

The table lists this clonotype with many counts. This sequence joins TRBV5-1 and TRBJ2-2; no reliable D call. The CDR3 runs 15 residues. The V end was cut by 0 bases, the J end by 7 bases, with 13 bases between. Germline V gene data show CDR1 as SGHRS and CDR2 as YFSETQ. The CDR3 here is CASSLETGWIGELFF. The CDR3 DNA reads as TGCGCCAGCAGCTTGGAGACCGGTTGGATCGGGGAGCTGTTTTTT.

Ten or more counts support this clonotype. The chain recombines TRBV20-1 with TRBJ2-7; D perhaps matches TRBD1 (5 bases). The CDR3 runs 15 residues. Germline V lookup: CDR1 DFQATT, CDR2 SNEGSKA (reference sequence). V was clipped by 3 bases and J by 0 bases, with 15 bases between them. CDR3: CSASPRAIHSYEQYF. CDR3 nucleotides: TGCAGTGCTAGTCCCAGGGCGATCCACTCCTACGAGCAGTACTTC.

At least ten counts were recorded for this clonotype. The chain carries TRBV24-1 and TRBJ1-5; D call uncertain. V lost 3 bases and J lost 0, with 23 bases in between. This CDR3 region has 20 residues. CDR1 is KGHDR and CDR2 is SFDVKD in the germline V gene. The CDR3 here is CATSDRHTLGRKNSNQPQHF. Written as DNA, the CDR3 is TGTGCCACCAGTGATCGCCATACCCTCGGACGGAAAAATAGCAATCAGCCCCAGCATTTT.

At least ten counts were recorded for this clonotype. This chain uses TRBV7-9 with TRBJ2-7; no definite D call. Germline V gives CDR1 SEHNR, CDR2 FQNEAQ (reference sequence). CDR3 length: 12 amino acids. V was shortened by 1 base and J by 6 bases, with 7 bases between the two germline ends. DNA of the CDR3: TGTGCCAGCAGCTTAGTCCTTGGCGAGCAGTACTTC. This gives the protein CASSLVLGEQYF. Based on the CDR3 plus reference TRBV7-9 and TRBJ2-7, the full variable domain is DTGVSQNPRHKITKRGQNVTFRCDPISEHNRLYWYRQTLGQGPEFLTYFQNEAQLEKSRLLSDRFSAERPKGSFSTLEIQRTEQGDSAMYLCASSLVLGEQYFGPGTRLTVT.

This clonotype was observed at least ten times. This chain uses TRBV7-9 with TRBJ1-2; D is uncertain. CDR3 length: 14 amino acids. Per germline, CDR1 SEHNR and CDR2 FQNEAQ (reference sequence). V dropped 1 base and J dropped 0 bases, with 6 bases sitting between them. The CDR3 DNA is TGTGCCAGCAGCTTAGGCAGCCCTAACTATGGCTACACCTTC. Translating it yields CASSLGSPNYGYTF. Based on the CDR3 plus reference TRBV7-9 and TRBJ1-2, the full variable domain is DTGVSQNPRHKITKRGQNVTFRCDPISEHNRLYWYRQTLGQGPEFLTYFQNEAQLEKSRLLSDRFSAERPKGSFSTLEIQRTEQGDSAMYLCASSLGSPNYGYTFGSGTRLTVV.

This clonotype was seen at least ten times. The rearrangement uses TRBV7-9 and TRBJ1-1; D is unclear. With 7 bases removed from V and 0 bases from J, the gap between germline ends came to 9 bases. This CDR3 comprises 13 residues. CDR1 is SEHNR and CDR2 is FQNEAQ in the germline V gene (reference sequence). For the CDR3, the DNA is TGTGCCAGCACACCAGTGATGAACACTGAAGCTTTCTTT. Translated, it gives CASTPVMNTEAFF.

This clonotype was counted ten times or more. This chain connects TRBV20-1 to TRBJ2-4, with 7 nucleotides matching TRBD1. The CDR3 is made up of 16 amino acids. V shed 0 bases, J shed 2 bases, and the junction held 7 bases outside the gene matches. Germline CDR1 reads DFQATT; CDR2 reads SNEGSKA (reference sequence). DNA for the CDR3: TGCAGTGCTAGAGACGGGACAGACCTTACCAAAAACATTCAGTACTTC. Translating gives CSARDGTDLTKNIQYF.

This clonotype was recorded many times. V and J are TRBV7-2 and TRBJ1-4; TRBD1 agrees at 7 bases. This CDR3 has 15 residues. Germline trimming cut 1 base from V and 5 bases from J; bases unmatched to any gene: 4. CDR1 SGHTA and CDR2 FQGNSA come from the germline V gene. The DNA of the CDR3 is TGTGCCAGCAGCTTAGGGGACAGTGTGAATGAAAAACTGTTTTTT. Amino acid sequence: CASSLGDSVNEKLFF.

There are many counts of this clonotype. The CDR3 DNA is TGTGCCAGCAGGACGGGTAGCGGGTACAATGAGCAGTTCTTC. Protein sequence: CASRTGSGYNEQFF. The chain combines TRBV12-3 or TRBV12-4 with TRBJ2-1; 7 positions match TRBD2. V lost 6 bases and J lost 4; bases outside the gene matches: 6. The CDR3 has 14 residues.

This clonotype was observed many times. This rearrangement joins TRBV29-1 to TRBJ2-3, with D possibly TRBD2 on 6 matching bases. Trimming pared 0 bases from V and 5 bases from J, leaving 9 bases between. CDR3 length: 13 amino acids. CDR1 SQVTM and CDR2 ANQGSEA come from the germline V gene. The CDR3: CSVEDGGVDTQYF. The CDR3 region has the DNA TGCAGCGTTGAAGATGGAGGGGTAGATACGCAGTATTTT.

This clonotype has at least ten counts. This chain joins TRBV9 and TRBJ2-7; no reliable D call. The CDR3 runs to 11 residues. In germline, CDR1 is SGDLS, CDR2 YYNGEE. Trimming pared 0 bases from V and 6 bases from J, leaving 4 bases between. This chain's CDR3 is CASSVGREQYF. The CDR3 DNA sequence: TGTGCCAGCAGCGTAGGGCGCGAGCAGTACTTC.

This clonotype was seen ten or more times. The V and J genes are TRBV7-2 and TRBJ1-6; D is undetermined. The CDR3 spans 17 residues. Deletions cut 2 bases from V and 7 bases from J, with 18 bases between. CDR1 and CDR2 from the germline V gene are SGHTA and FQGNSA. CDR3 nucleotide sequence: TGTGCCAGCAGCTTACTTTTCTCCGCAAGTCAAAATTCACCCCTCCACTTT. Its protein is CASSLLFSASQNSPLHF.

The chain links TRBV30 to TRBJ2-5; 7 positions agree with TRBD1. The CDR3 has 13 residues. Germline V CDR1 and CDR2: GTSNPN, SVGIG (reference sequence). V was pared by 3 bases and J by 7 bases, with 8 bases of the junction left unmatched. The CDR3 is CAWRRDRVGTQYF. In DNA form, the CDR3 reads TGTGCCTGGAGGAGAGACAGGGTCGGGACCCAGTACTTC.

J is TRBJ2-3 and V is TRBV7-9; 12 positions match TRBD1. The CDR3 is made up of 15 amino acids. Looked up from germline, CDR1 is SEHNR and CDR2 is FQNEAQ (reference sequence). V gave up 5 bases and J gave up 2 bases; unmatched junction bases: 2. CDR3 sequence reads: CASSGTGGNTDTQYF. CDR3 nucleotides: TGTGCCAGCAGCGGGACAGGGGGCAACACAGATACGCAGTATTTT.

There are many counts of this clonotype. The chain is built from TRBV4-2 and TRBJ2-3, with 14 bases matching TRBD2. Germline V gene data show CDR1 as LGHNA and CDR2 as YNFKEQ. The length of the CDR3 is 19 residues. With V trimmed by 1 base and J by 5 bases, 11 bases remained unmatched. CDR3 bases: TGTGCCAGCAGCCAAGTCCTTGGACTAGCGGGGGGAAAGCAAGATACGCAGTATTTT. This encodes CASSQVLGLAGGKQDTQYF.

This clonotype came up many times. V gene TRBV29-1 combines with J gene TRBJ1-2; weak D call: TRBD1 (6 bases). CDR1 is SQVTM and CDR2 is ANQGSEA in the germline V gene. The CDR3 runs 14 residues. V was clipped by 4 bases and J by 3 bases, with 15 bases between them. The CDR3 DNA follows: TGCAGCGTTGTCTTCAGGGGCGCTTACTATGGCTACACCTTC. Translated: CSVVFRGAYYGYTF.

The sample holds many counts of this clonotype. The gene calls are TRBV20-1 and TRBJ1-5, with D uncertain. CDR1 and CDR2 (germline): DFQATT, SNEGSKA (reference sequence). This CDR3 is 14 amino acids long. V was cut by 0 bases and J by 2 bases, with 8 bases left in between. CDR3: CSARESGGNQPQHF. CDR3 in DNA: TGCAGTGCTAGAGAAAGCGGGGGCAATCAGCCCCAGCATTTT.

This clonotype was counted ten times or more. The chain links TRBV6-6 to TRBJ1-1; TRBD1 matches 7 bases. Per the germline V gene, CDR1 is MNHNY and CDR2 is SVGAGI (reference sequence). There are 14 residues in the CDR3. Trimming at V came to 2 bases and at J to 4 bases, leaving 4 bases not matched to a gene. CDR3 in DNA: TGTGCCAGCAGTTACGGGACAGCCCTCACTGAAGCTTTCTTT. Translating it yields CASSYGTALTEAFF.

In its sample, this clonotype was seen many times. This chain links TRBV12-3 or TRBV12-4 with TRBJ2-2, with TRBD1 matching 9 bases. The CDR3 is 16 amino acids. The ends lost 8 bases at V and 2 bases at J; junction bases unmatched: 9. The CDR3 protein is CASGTGGAANTGELFF. For the CDR3, the DNA is TGTGCCAGCGGTACAGGGGGCGCGGCCAACACCGGGGAGCTGTTTTTT.

This clonotype was found a few times. This chain joins TRBV3-1 and TRBJ1-1; D may be TRBD1 (5 bases). The ends were cut back, 4 bases at V and 0 bases at J, with 15 bases in the middle. CDR3 length: 16 residues. The germline gives CDR1 LGHDT, CDR2 YNNKEL (reference sequence). The CDR3 loop reads CASSPSGVGMNTEAFF. As DNA, the CDR3 is TGTGCCAGCAGCCCGTCGGGGGTAGGGATGAACACTGAAGCTTTCTTT.

This clonotype was recorded many times. The chain has TRBV6-5 and TRBJ2-3; 7 nucleotides align to TRBD2. The CDR3 length is 14 residues. V lost 5 bases, J lost 0 bases, and 2 bases stayed unmatched. Per germline, CDR1 MNHEY and CDR2 SVGAGI. The CDR3: CASSNSGSTDTQYF. The CDR3 coding sequence is TGTGCCAGCAGTAATAGCGGGAGCACAGATACGCAGTATTTT.

This clonotype was counted ten times or more. The V and J genes are TRBV12-3 or TRBV12-4 and TRBJ1-2; 8 bases agree with TRBD1. V shed 6 bases, J shed 0 bases, and the junction held 0 bases outside the gene matches. This CDR3 contains 13 residues. CDR3 coding DNA: TGTGCCAGCAGGACAGGGGCTAACTATGGCTACACCTTC. This encodes CASRTGANYGYTF.